This T cell receptor beta chain emerged from a study of blood T cell repertoires in COVID-19. Across the whole study: There were acute and convalescent COVID-19 samples, and they came from the United States, Italy and Spain. T cells, B-cell-depleted T cells, or PBMCs supplied cDNA or gDNA.

Per the authors' pipeline: Using reference gene primer amplification, nucleated cell counts were estimated. TCRdb's copy holds only in-frame clones and misses some; the assay was immunoSEQ multiplex PCR. The V and J calls and clone size come from that table; D and trimming were worked out from the DNA. In the table there are 150,000 to 200,000 clones, about four fifths of which are singletons. One Seattle source followed patients from active infection through their disease course. The material sequenced was peripheral blood. This sequence originates from a woman in her seventies with COVID-19, enrolled during active disease.

CDR3 amino acids: CASLGQGYPYGYTF. CDR3 DNA sequence: TGTGCCAGCCTGGGACAGGGGTATCCCTACGGCTACACCTTC. The V gene is TRBV19, the J gene TRBJ1-2, with TRBD1 matching over 10 bases. CDR3 length: 14 amino acids. Per the germline V gene, CDR1 is LNHDA and CDR2 is SQIVND (reference sequence). J lost 8 bases, V lost 9 bases, and 12 bases had no gene match.